The table lists the clone carrying this T cell receptor beta chain with a count of one. The antigen is undetermined. This entry belongs to a study of immune evolution from preneoplasia to lung adenocarcinoma. Study outcomes and limitations: Later-stage lesions appeared to have more T cells, more diversity, less clonality. From normal lung to invasive adenocarcinoma, top clone frequencies appeared to decrease. Compared with EGFR-mutant or double wild-type lesions, KRAS-mutant nodules were more clonal.

The CDR3 consists of 17 residues. V dropped 5 bases and J dropped 3 bases, with 23 bases sitting between them. Germline CDR1 SEHNR, CDR2 FQNEAQ (reference sequence). This table comes from immunoSEQ multiplex PCR, and its TCRdb copy is limited to in-frame clones, with some not included. The repertoire has 39,000 or so clones, around 85% of them found once; the top ten carry around 5.1%. Material for sequencing was FFPE invasive lung adenocarcinoma tissue. The sequence was collected from a person in their sixties with lung adenocarcinoma. This sequence joins TRBV7-9 and TRBJ2-7; D gene unclear. CDR3 coding DNA: TGTGCCAGCAGCGCGGTAGGACGGGCCCCGAGGCACTACGAGCAGTACTTC. This encodes CASSAVGRAPRHYEQYF.